The clone carrying this T cell receptor beta chain was observed a single time. Its antigen is still unknown. This CDR3 is built from 12 residues. The germline CDR1 and CDR2 sequences are SQVTM and ANQGSEA. The V gene lost 5 bases and the J gene lost 0 bases, with 7 bases spanning the gap. This sample is drawn from a study of T cell responses to AZD1222 COVID-19 vaccine. Findings of the study overall: After the peak T cell response, and only then, were repertoires sampled.

Using immunoSEQ multiplex PCR, the repertoire was profiled, and TCRdb retains in-frame clones only, with some absent. The sample lists about 150,000 clones; under 95% were seen once. The genes are TRBV29-1 and TRBJ1-1; D unresolved. This clonotype was obtained from an adult who received the MenACWY meningococcal vaccine as a control. Sample: peripheral blood, taken 28 days after the second dose of the MenACWY control vaccine. The CDR3 sequence: CSVPGLNTEAFF. As DNA, the CDR3 is TGCAGCGTTCCGGGCCTGAACACTGAAGCTTTCTTT. Full variable domain (remainder filled in from reference TRBV29-1 and TRBJ1-1): SAVISQKPSRDICQRGTSLTIQCQVDSQVTMMFWYRQQPGQSLTLIATANQGSEATYESGFVIDKFPISRPNLTFSTLTVSNMSPEDSSIYLCSVPGLNTEAFFGQGTRLTVV.